These 18 T cell receptor beta chains originate from one sample sequenced in a study of response to subunit inactivated influenza vaccine. TCRdb re-analysed the RT-PCR reads in MiXCR, keeping a single row per CDR3 protein. The sample includes about 190,000 distinct CDR3 sequences, approximately 15% of them seen just once. The sample was CD8+ T cells sorted from PBMCs, taken roughly 5 days after vaccination. The origin of the receptors is a man in his forties or fifties who received an inactivated influenza vaccine.

J is TRBJ2-5 and V is TRBV20-1; D possibly corresponds to TRBD1 (5 bases). V was shortened by 0 bases and J by 3 bases, with 20 bases between the two germline ends. Germline CDR1 reads DFQATT; CDR2 reads SNEGSKA (reference sequence). The CDR3 is 17 amino acids. DNA of the CDR3: TGCAGTGCTAGAGATCGCAGGGATTTACAGATAGAAGAGACCCAGTACTTC. This translates into CSARDRRDLQIEETQYF.

This clonotype has just a few counts. The gene calls are TRBV11-1 and TRBJ2-3; maybe TRBD1 (6 bases). Germline V gives CDR1 SGHAT, CDR2 FQDESV (reference sequence). Trimming left V 0 bases short and J 1 base short, with 17 bases between. CDR3 length: 18 residues. Here the CDR3 DNA reads TGTGCCAGCAGCTTAGCGATACTCGACAGGCCAGGCACAGATACGCAGTATTTT. Amino acid sequence: CASSLAILDRPGTDTQYF.

This clonotype was observed at least ten times. This rearrangement joins TRBV4-1 to TRBJ2-2; tentative D call: TRBD1 (5 bases). This CDR3 has 16 residues. The germline gives CDR1 MGHRA, CDR2 YSYEKL. Trimming stripped 1 base from V and 1 base from J, with 10 bases between. DNA of the CDR3: TGCGCCAGCAGCCAAGCCCCAGGGATGAACACCGGGGAGCTGTTTTTT. This encodes CASSQAPGMNTGELFF.

This clonotype appeared a few times. The rearrangement links TRBV9 to TRBJ2-6, with 7 bases fitting TRBD1. CDR1 and CDR2 (germline): SGDLS, YYNGEE. CDR3 size: 19 residues. The V gene end was trimmed by 2 bases and the J gene end by 0 bases; junction bases not matched to a gene: 11. Written as DNA, the CDR3 is TGTGCCAGCAGCGTCCTCCGGGACAGAGGACACTCTGGGGCCAACGTCCTGACTTTC. Translation gives CASSVLRDRGHSGANVLTF.

This clonotype was found many times. CDR3 sequence reads: CASSKYEGTWNTEAFF. The CDR3 nucleotides are TGTGCCAGCAGTAAATACGAAGGTACATGGAACACTGAAGCTTTCTTT. The chain couples TRBV12-3 or TRBV12-4 to TRBJ1-1; D unresolved. The CDR3 totals 16 residues. V was trimmed by 5 bases and J by 1 base, leaving 17 bases between them.

This sequence joins TRBV7-2 and TRBJ2-1; 9 bases fit TRBD2. The CDR3 runs to 18 residues. Germline V gene data show CDR1 as SGHTA and CDR2 as FQGNSA. Trimming cost V 1 base and J 0 bases; bases outside gene matches: 7. The CDR3 DNA is TGTGCCAGCAGCTTAGTCGCGGGGGGGTCTCTCTCCTACAATGAGCAGTTCTTC. Its protein is CASSLVAGGSLSYNEQFF.

This clonotype was picked up many times. As DNA, the CDR3 is TGTGCCAGCAGCCAACTAGCGGGGAGGAACGAGCAGTACTTC. Amino acid sequence: CASSQLAGRNEQYF. The rearrangement uses TRBV14 and TRBJ2-7; TRBD2 matches 9 bases. CDR1 and CDR2 (germline): SGHDN, FVKESK. This CDR3 contains 14 residues. After removal of 2 bases from V and 5 bases from J, the junction contained 4 bases not matched to a gene.

The chain recombines TRBV4-3 with TRBJ1-2, with no clear D. This CDR3 is built from 15 residues. V lost 0 bases and J lost 4, with 12 bases in between. In germline, CDR1 is LGHNA, CDR2 YSLEER. CDR3 residues: CASSQDTVNLYGYTF. The CDR3 DNA is TGCGCCAGCAGCCAAGATACAGTTAACCTCTATGGCTACACCTTC.

This clonotype was detected only a few times. CDR3 amino acids: CASSQYTGSEQYF. The DNA for the CDR3 is TGCGCCAGCAGCCAATACACAGGGTCCGAGCAGTACTTC. The J gene is TRBJ2-7, the V gene TRBV4-1; a weak D match, TRBD1 (6 bases). Trimming pared 2 bases from V and 6 bases from J, leaving 11 bases between. CDR1 is MGHRA, CDR2 YSYEKL, per germline. This CDR3 contains 13 residues.

This clonotype showed up many times. The chain is built from TRBV5-6 and TRBJ2-1; 11 bases map to TRBD2. Germline V lookup: CDR1 SGHDT, CDR2 YYEEEE. This CDR3 region has 17 residues. The junction had 7 bases not matched to a gene; V was cut back by 2 bases and J by 3 bases. CDR3 nucleotides: TGTGCCAGCAGCTTCGGGACTAGCGGACCCCTCTACAATGAGCAGTTCTTC. It specifies CASSFGTSGPLYNEQFF. Supplemented by reference TRBV5-6 and TRBJ2-1, the full variable domain reads DAGVTQSPTHLIKTRGQQVTLRCSPKSGHDTVSWYQQALGQGPQFIFQYYEEEERQRGNFPDRFSGHQFPNYSSELNVNALLLGDSALYLCASSFGTSGPLYNEQFFGPGTRLTVL.

This clonotype turned up a few times. The chain carries TRBV9 and TRBJ2-5, with 7 bases lining up with TRBD1. This CDR3 contains 13 residues. The V gene's germline CDR1 is SGDLS and CDR2 YYNGEE. The ends lost 3 bases at V and 6 bases at J; junction bases unmatched: 5. The chain's CDR3 is CASSGAGGKTQYF. The DNA for the CDR3 is TGTGCCAGCAGCGGCGCAGGGGGAAAGACCCAGTACTTC.

V usage is TRBV7-8 and J usage is TRBJ2-7; D may be TRBD1 (6 bases). The V end was cut by 7 bases, the J end by 3 bases, with 13 bases between. The CDR3 loop spans 13 amino acids. CDR1 is SGHVS, CDR2 FQNEAQ, per germline. For the CDR3, the DNA is TGTGCCAGCACCCGACAGGTCGGCTACGAGCAGTACTTC. Translating it yields CASTRQVGYEQYF.

The V gene is TRBV21-1, the J gene TRBJ2-7; the table names TRBD1, a call not compared with the DNA. TRBV21-1 is flagged as a pseudogene. The CDR3 contains 15 residues. Here the CDR3 reads CASISTRDPAYEQYF. Written as DNA, the CDR3 is TGTGCCAGCATCTCAACCCGGGACCCGGCCTACGAGCAGTACTTC.

This clonotype was detected only a few times. The chain recombines TRBV20-1 with TRBJ2-7; the match to TRBD2 covers 9 bases. The trim removed 3 bases at V and 2 bases at J, leaving 2 bases unmatched. Germline V gene data show CDR1 as DFQATT and CDR2 as SNEGSKA (reference sequence). The CDR3 covers 13 residues. CDR3 bases: TGCAGTGCTAGGAAGCGGGGGGCCTACGAGCAGTACTTC. It codes for CSARKRGAYEQYF.

This clonotype was counted ten times or more. The genes are TRBV7-9 and TRBJ2-7; no reliable D call. The CDR3 covers 14 residues. Germline assignment: CDR1 SEHNR and CDR2 FQNEAQ (reference sequence). Trimming cost V 5 bases and J 1 base, with 12 bases left between them. CDR3 coding DNA: TGTGCCAGCAGCCTCGTTGGCAGTTCCTACGAGCAGTACTTC. It is translated as CASSLVGSSYEQYF. Variable domain in full (rest from reference TRBV7-9 and TRBJ2-7): DTGVSQNPRHKITKRGQNVTFRCDPISEHNRLYWYRQTLGQGPEFLTYFQNEAQLEKSRLLSDRFSAERPKGSFSTLEIQRTEQGDSAMYLCASSLVGSSYEQYFGPGTRLTVT.

The CDR3 nucleotides read TGCAGCGTTGGGTCCTCCTACGAGCAGTACTTC. Its translation is CSVGSSYEQYF. The chain links TRBV29-1 to TRBJ2-7; D unresolved. CDR1 is SQVTM and CDR2 is ANQGSEA in the germline V gene. Between the trimmed V and J ends, which lost 4 bases and 0 bases, there was a span of 4 bases. The CDR3 loop spans 11 amino acids.

In this sample, this clonotype turned up a few times. The CDR3 spells CASSQTGLVGTDTQYF. DNA of the CDR3: TGTGCCAGCAGCCAAACCGGACTAGTCGGCACAGATACGCAGTATTTT. This chain uses TRBV4-2 with TRBJ2-3, with TRBD2 matching 7 bases. The CDR3 length is 16 residues. V was clipped by 2 bases and J by 1 base; unmatched bases: 6. Germline-derived CDR1 and CDR2 are LGHNA and YNFKEQ.

This clonotype has only a few counts. This sequence joins TRBV20-1 and TRBJ1-1; D gene unclear. CDR1 is DFQATT, CDR2 SNEGSKA, per germline (reference sequence). The length of the CDR3 is 14 residues. Trimming cost V 7 bases and J 0 bases, with 15 bases left between them. The chain's CDR3 is CSEREEGMNTEAFF. In DNA, the CDR3 is TGCAGTGAGAGGGAGGAAGGCATGAACACTGAAGCTTTCTTT.